This T cell receptor beta chain was retrieved from a study of OX40 agonist ivuxolimab in advanced cancers. Across the study: The patients got ivuxolimab, which is an agonistic anti-OX40 (CD134) antibody. Patients were treated with intravenous ivuxolimab, dosed at 0.01 to 10 mg/kg and infused every 2 weeks. From roughly 20 to 85 years was the age range, with a mean of roughly 64 years, and about 83% were male.

TCRdb's table, derived via immunoSEQ multiplex PCR, lists solely in-frame clones and lacks some. Found here are 49,000 or so clones, around nine tenths of them singletons; the top ten hold 11% to 15%. About this clone: Its target is unknown.

The CDR3 totals 15 residues. V dropped 5 bases and J dropped 4; count of bases not matched to a gene: 4. Germline CDR1 MNHEY, CDR2 SMNVEV (reference sequence). Notes on the study in general: Relatively little clonal expansion, among the lowest observed, appeared in partial responders at 0.1-3.0 mg/kg.

The sequence was collected from an adult with an advanced solid tumor such as melanoma, head and neck, liver or kidney cancer. The chain uses TRBV27 and TRBJ2-1; 11 nucleotides align to TRBD2. The input for sequencing was CD4+ or CD8+ T cells sorted from blood, taken in a trial of the OX40 agonist ivuxolimab. In nucleotides, the CDR3 is TGTGCCAGCAGTGCCTCTAGCGGGAGGTACAATGAGCAGTTCTTC. As protein: CASSASSGRYNEQFF.